The 25 T cell receptor beta chains below all came from one sample that was sequenced in a study of beta chain features in type 1 diabetes. Their target antigens are unknown. Expressed TCRB transcripts were sequenced because the entire RNA isolate underwent reverse transcription. The data were produced by immunoSEQ multiplex PCR, yet TCRdb's version contains in-frame clones alone and is incomplete. The sample yields about 640,000 clones, roughly 12% seen once. Study-wide points: Type 1 diabetes patients had moderately but significantly shorter TCRB CDR3s in all four CD4+ subsets.

The sequencing sample was made of naive CD4+ T cells from blood. These receptors were taken from a man aged 25 to 45 with type 1 diabetes.

This clone occurred a few times. For the CDR3, the DNA is TGCGCCAGCAGCGAGACAGCCAGCTCCTACAATGAGCAGTTCTTC. It yields the protein CASSETASSYNEQFF. The V gene is TRBV5-1, the J gene TRBJ2-1; TRBD1 might be the D (5 bases). The V gene lost 4 bases and the J gene lost 0 bases, with 11 bases spanning the gap. The CDR3 runs 15 residues. Germline-derived CDR1 and CDR2 are SGHRS and YFSETQ.

This clone has more than one count but fewer than ten. The chain combines TRBV30 with TRBJ1-6; no reliable D call. V lost 4 bases and J lost 5, with 9 bases in between. Germline values: CDR1 GTSNPN, CDR2 SVGIG (reference sequence). CDR3 length equals 13 residues. CDR3 region: CAWTSQDNSPLHF. The CDR3 DNA reads TGTGCCTGGACCAGCCAAGATAATTCACCCCTCCACTTT.

This clone was counted only a few times. This chain uses TRBV5-6 with TRBJ2-3; the D gene is possibly TRBD1 (6 bases). This CDR3 is built from 15 residues. Germline CDR1 reads SGHDT; CDR2 reads YYEEEE. V lost 2 bases and J 4 bases, leaving 14 bases between the germline ends. CDR3 protein: CASSLQGEGPDTQYF. DNA of the CDR3: TGTGCCAGCAGCTTACAGGGTGAAGGCCCAGATACGCAGTATTTT.

This clone appeared a few times. The chain links TRBV2 to TRBJ1-4; D possibly corresponds to TRBD1 (5 bases). Germline CDR1 is SNHLY and CDR2 is FYNNEI. The CDR3 runs 12 residues. V lost 6 bases and J 8 bases, leaving 10 bases between the germline ends. CDR3 region: CASRGVTEKLFF. DNA of the CDR3: TGTGCCAGCAGGGGGGTTACAGAAAAACTGTTTTTT.

This clone showed up just a few times. V usage is TRBV7-8 and J usage is TRBJ1-2, with D unresolved. The CDR3 runs to 15 residues. Trimming took 2 bases from V and 8 from J, leaving 18 bases between them. CDR1 is SGHVS and CDR2 is FQNEAQ in the germline V gene. CDR3 region: CASSLSVGSGGGYTF. The CDR3 coding sequence is TGTGCCAGCAGCTTATCGGTGGGGTCGGGAGGCGGCTACACCTTC.

This clone has just a few counts. The chain links TRBV18 to TRBJ1-3; TRBD1 matches 8 bases. The junction had 1 base not matched to a gene; V was cut back by 0 bases and J by 3 bases. CDR1 is KGHSH, CDR2 LQKENI, per germline. CDR3 length: 15 residues. For the CDR3, the DNA is TGTGCCAGCTCACCACCAGGGACAGGTGGAAACACCATATATTTT. As protein: CASSPPGTGGNTIYF.

The V gene is TRBV6-5, the J gene TRBJ2-3, with D unclear. This CDR3 comprises 14 residues. The germline gives CDR1 MNHEY, CDR2 SVGAGI. Deletions cut 6 bases from V and 5 bases from J, with 15 bases between. This CDR3 reads CASSQRARGDTQYF. CDR3 in DNA: TGTGCCAGCAGCCAAAGGGCGCGAGGAGATACGCAGTATTTT.

This clone was observed a handful of times. A junction end diverges from the germline sequence, so it may reflect a read error. This sequence joins TRBV6-1 and TRBJ1-4; TRBD1 is a possible D gene (5 bases). Looked up from germline, CDR1 is MNHNS and CDR2 is SASEGT. The CDR3 runs 12 residues. CDR3 loop: CASSEAGDGALF. The DNA for the CDR3 is TGTGCCAGCAGTGAAGCGGGGGACGGGGCGCTTTTT.

The chain combines TRBV28 with TRBJ1-5; D is unresolved. This CDR3 comprises 13 residues. Germline assignment: CDR1 MDHEN and CDR2 SYDVKM. V lost 4 bases and J 2 bases, leaving 6 bases between the germline ends. The CDR3 DNA follows: TGTGCCAGCAGTTCCCCCGGCAATCAGCCCCAGCATTTT. Protein product: CASSSPGNQPQHF.

The rearrangement joins TRBV29-1 to TRBJ2-2, with unresolved D. Deletions cut 7 bases from V and 1 base from J, with 7 bases between. From germline, CDR1 is SQVTM and CDR2 ANQGSEA. The CDR3 has 12 residues. CDR3 sequence (DNA): TGCAGCGGGGCCGAGAACACCGGGGAGCTGTTTTTT. It yields the protein CSGAENTGELFF.

V gene TRBV5-1 combines with J gene TRBJ2-2; TRBD1 matches 7 bases. Trimming at V came to 2 bases and at J to 4 bases, leaving 8 bases not matched to a gene. Germline V gives CDR1 SGHRS, CDR2 YFSETQ. The CDR3 is 16 residues long. The CDR3 loop is CASSLATGRSTGELFF. CDR3 coding DNA: TGCGCCAGCAGCTTAGCGACAGGGAGAAGCACCGGGGAGCTGTTTTTT.

CDR3 in DNA: TGTGCCAGCAGTTCGCAGGGGGCGGAGGGCTACACCTTC. Its protein is CASSSQGAEGYTF. The chain joins TRBV2 to TRBJ1-2; 8 bases match TRBD1. Germline CDR1 reads SNHLY; CDR2 reads FYNNEI. This CDR3 has 13 residues. J lost 8 bases, V lost 5 bases, and 7 bases had no gene match.

This clone was observed a handful of times. V is TRBV5-8 and J is TRBJ2-1, with D perhaps TRBD1 (6 bases). Trimming removed 4 bases from V and 5 bases from J, with 19 bases in between. Looked up from germline, CDR1 is SGHTS and CDR2 is YDEGEE. The CDR3 runs to 16 residues. CDR3 sequence reads: CASSRRPGETHNEQFF. The CDR3 DNA reads TGTGCCAGCAGCCGCCGGCCAGGGGAAACGCACAATGAGCAGTTCTTC.

This clone occurred a few times. The CDR3 sequence is CASSAQGTANSPLHF. In DNA form, the CDR3 reads TGTGCCAGCAGCGCCCAAGGGACCGCCAATTCACCCCTCCACTTT. The genes are TRBV9 and TRBJ1-6; TRBD1 might be the D (5 bases). The CDR3 loop spans 15 amino acids. The V end lost 3 bases, the J end lost 7 bases, and 14 bases lay between the germline ends. Germline loops: CDR1 SGDLS, CDR2 YYNGEE.

The gene calls are TRBV28 and TRBJ1-2, with unresolved D. The V end lost 3 bases, the J end lost 2 bases, and 10 bases lay between the germline ends. Germline V gene sequence: CDR1 MDHEN, CDR2 SYDVKM. This CDR3 is built from 14 residues. The CDR3 sequence is CASSFQSWNYGYTF. The CDR3 coding sequence is TGTGCCAGCAGTTTCCAATCTTGGAACTATGGCTACACCTTC.

This clone was recorded a few times. The V call is TRBV9, the J call TRBJ2-1, with D unresolved. Germline V gene lookup returns CDR1 SGDLS and CDR2 YYNGEE. The germline V and J ends were trimmed by 10 bases and 9 bases, with 8 bases remaining between them. The CDR3 has 9 amino acids. The CDR3 is CASGIEQFF. The DNA of the CDR3 is TGTGCCTCTGGTATTGAGCAGTTCTTC.

A few counts support this clone. This chain links TRBV19 with TRBJ2-7, with D tentatively TRBD2 (5 bases). The V gene lost 6 bases and the J gene lost 0 bases, with 15 bases spanning the gap. The CDR3 runs to 15 residues. The germline gives CDR1 LNHDA, CDR2 SQIVND (reference sequence). The chain's CDR3 is CASREDGLSSYEQYF. The DNA for the CDR3 is TGTGCCAGTAGGGAGGACGGCCTGAGCTCCTACGAGCAGTACTTC.

The gene calls are TRBV7-8 and TRBJ2-7, with D maybe TRBD1 (8 bases). The germline V gene encodes CDR1 SGHVS and CDR2 FQNEAQ. The V gene lost 6 bases and the J gene lost 2 bases, with 17 bases spanning the gap. The CDR3 has 15 amino acids. In nucleotides, the CDR3 is TGTGCCAGCAGTTTGAGGACAGGGAGGGCCTACGAGCAGTACTTC. This encodes CASSLRTGRAYEQYF.

This clone was observed a few times. The chain uses TRBV4-3 and TRBJ1-1, with 7 bases that match TRBD1. V gave up 1 base and J gave up 6 bases; unmatched junction bases: 2. CDR3 size: 13 residues. Germline V gene data show CDR1 as LGHNA and CDR2 as YSLEER. CDR3 sequence reads: CASSQGGTAEAFF. The CDR3 DNA follows: TGCGCCAGCAGCCAAGGGGGGACAGCTGAAGCTTTCTTT.

The chain recombines TRBV7-2 with TRBJ2-1, with 7 nucleotides matching TRBD2. This CDR3 is built from 13 residues. After removal of 1 base from V and 11 bases from J, the junction contained 5 bases not matched to a gene. Germline CDR1 SGHTA, CDR2 FQGNSA. CDR3 DNA: TGTGCCAGCAGCTTAGAGAGACTAGCCCAGCAGTTCTTC. Protein sequence: CASSLERLAQQFF.

This clone turned up a few times. This chain joins TRBV11-2 and TRBJ2-3; D uncertain. This CDR3 has 13 residues. V was pared by 5 bases and J by 0 bases, with 6 bases between. From germline, CDR1 is SGHAT and CDR2 FQNNGV. This CDR3 is CASSPESTDTQYF. The CDR3 coding sequence is TGTGCCAGCAGCCCAGAGAGCACAGATACGCAGTATTTT.

The genes are TRBV7-9 and TRBJ2-1; D unclear. From germline, CDR1 is SEHNR and CDR2 FQNEAQ (reference sequence). Deletions cut 4 bases from V and 7 bases from J, with 8 bases between. This CDR3 contains 12 residues. The CDR3 loop reads CASSSSRNEQFF. The DNA of the CDR3 is TGTGCCAGCAGCTCATCTAGGAATGAGCAGTTCTTC.

About this clone itself: At the DNA level, this CDR3 is encoded by other sequences in the same sample as well. The V and J genes are TRBV5-1 and TRBJ2-1; D is tentatively TRBD1 or TRBD2 (5 bases each). This CDR3 region has 14 residues. Trimming took 4 bases from V and 3 from J, leaving 11 bases between them. Germline V gene lookup returns CDR1 SGHRS and CDR2 YFSETQ. CDR3 amino acids: CASSPGTDYNEQFF. DNA for the CDR3: TGCGCCAGCAGCCCCGGGACGGACTACAATGAGCAGTTCTTC.

This clone turned up a few times. Additional DNA sequences in this sample encode the identical CDR3. The V gene is TRBV7-9, the J gene TRBJ1-5, with D unresolved. The germline V gene encodes CDR1 SEHNR and CDR2 FQNEAQ (reference sequence). V was pared by 4 bases and J by 2 bases, with 6 bases between. CDR3 length: 13 residues. The CDR3 nucleotides are TGTGCCAGCAGCTCCCAGGGCAATCAGCCCCAGCATTTT. The encoded protein is CASSSQGNQPQHF. Full variable domain (outside the CDR3, taken from reference TRBV7-9 and TRBJ1-5): DTGVSQNPRHKITKRGQNVTFRCDPISEHNRLYWYRQTLGQGPEFLTYFQNEAQLEKSRLLSDRFSAERPKGSFSTLEIQRTEQGDSAMYLCASSSQGNQPQHFGDGTRLSIL.

This clone was detected only a few times. The rearrangement joins TRBV7-9 to TRBJ2-1; 8 bases fit TRBD1. V shed 5 bases and J 2 bases; nucleotides not matched to a gene: 11. Germline V gene sequence: CDR1 SEHNR, CDR2 FQNEAQ (reference sequence). CDR3 length: 17 residues. CDR3 nucleotides: TGTGCCAGCAGCCCGCGGACAGGGCTTTCCGCCTACAATGAGCAGTTCTTC. Its translation is CASSPRTGLSAYNEQFF.